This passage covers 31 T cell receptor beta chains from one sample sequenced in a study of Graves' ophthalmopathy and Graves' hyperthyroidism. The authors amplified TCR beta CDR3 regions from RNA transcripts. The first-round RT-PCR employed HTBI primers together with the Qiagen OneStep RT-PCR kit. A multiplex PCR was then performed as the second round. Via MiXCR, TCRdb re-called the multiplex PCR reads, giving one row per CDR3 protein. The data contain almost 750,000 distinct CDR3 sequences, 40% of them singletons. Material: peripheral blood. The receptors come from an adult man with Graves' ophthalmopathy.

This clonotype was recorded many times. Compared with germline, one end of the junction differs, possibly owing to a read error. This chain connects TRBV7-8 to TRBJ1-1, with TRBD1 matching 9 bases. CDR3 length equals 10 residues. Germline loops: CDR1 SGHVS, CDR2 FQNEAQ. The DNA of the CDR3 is TGTGCCAGCAGCCGGGACAGGGTCCTCTTC. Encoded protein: CASSRDRVLF.

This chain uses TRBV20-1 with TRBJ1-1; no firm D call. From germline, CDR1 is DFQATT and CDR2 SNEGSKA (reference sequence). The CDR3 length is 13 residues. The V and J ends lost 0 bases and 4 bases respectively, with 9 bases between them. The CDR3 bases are TGCAGTGCTAGAGATACGAGTTTCACTGAAGCTTTCTTT. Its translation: CSARDTSFTEAFF.

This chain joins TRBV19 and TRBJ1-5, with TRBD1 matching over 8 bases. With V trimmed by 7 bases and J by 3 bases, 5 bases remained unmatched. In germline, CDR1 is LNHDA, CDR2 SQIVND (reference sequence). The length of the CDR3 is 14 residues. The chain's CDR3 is CASKGGQVNQPQHF. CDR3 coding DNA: TGTGCCAGTAAGGGGGGACAGGTCAATCAGCCCCAGCATTTT.

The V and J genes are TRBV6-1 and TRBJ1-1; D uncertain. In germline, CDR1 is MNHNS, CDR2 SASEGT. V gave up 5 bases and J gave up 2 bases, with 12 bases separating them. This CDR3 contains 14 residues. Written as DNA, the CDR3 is TGTGCCAGCAGTTGGGGTGGACCTAACACTGAAGCTTTCTTT. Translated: CASSWGGPNTEAFF.

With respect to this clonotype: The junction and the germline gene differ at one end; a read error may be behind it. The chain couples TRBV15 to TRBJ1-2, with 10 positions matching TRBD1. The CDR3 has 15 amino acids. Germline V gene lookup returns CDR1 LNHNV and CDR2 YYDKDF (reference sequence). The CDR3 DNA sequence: TGTGCCACCAGCAGAGGGACAGGGGGTAGCTATGACTACACCTTC. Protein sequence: CATSRGTGGSYDYTF. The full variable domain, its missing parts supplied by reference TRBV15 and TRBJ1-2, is DAMVIQNPRYQVTQFGKPVTLSCSQTLNHNVMYWYQQKSSQAPKLLFHYYDKDFNNEADTPDNFQSRRPNTSFCFLDIRSPGLGDTAMYLCATSRGTGGSYDYTFGSGTRLTVV.

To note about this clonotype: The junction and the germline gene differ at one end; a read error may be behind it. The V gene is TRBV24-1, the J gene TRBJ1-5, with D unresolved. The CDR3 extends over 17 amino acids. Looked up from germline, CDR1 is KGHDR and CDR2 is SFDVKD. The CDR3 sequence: CASSERPTGRPDQPQHF. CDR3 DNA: TGTGCCAGCAGTGAGCGGCCAACGGGCCGGCCCGATCAGCCCCAGCATTTT.

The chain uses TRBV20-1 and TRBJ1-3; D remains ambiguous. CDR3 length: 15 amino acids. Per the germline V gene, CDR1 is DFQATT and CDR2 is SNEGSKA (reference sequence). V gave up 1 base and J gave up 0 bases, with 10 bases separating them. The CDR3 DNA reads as TGCAGTGCTAGAGTATCCCTAAGCTCTGGAAACACCATATATTTT. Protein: CSARVSLSSGNTIYF.

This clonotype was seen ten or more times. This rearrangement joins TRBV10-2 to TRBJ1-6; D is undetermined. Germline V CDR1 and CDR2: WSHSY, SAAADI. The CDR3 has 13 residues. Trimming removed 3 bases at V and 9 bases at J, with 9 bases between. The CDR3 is CASSDWRASPLHF. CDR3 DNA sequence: TGCGCCAGCAGTGATTGGAGGGCTTCACCCCTCCACTTT.

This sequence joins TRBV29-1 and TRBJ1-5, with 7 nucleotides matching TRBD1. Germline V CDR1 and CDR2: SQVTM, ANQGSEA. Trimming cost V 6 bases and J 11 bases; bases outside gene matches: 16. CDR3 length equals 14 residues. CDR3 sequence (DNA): TGCAGCGTCCGGGACAGCACGGGAACAGCGGCCCAGCATTTT. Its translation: CSVRDSTGTAAQHF.

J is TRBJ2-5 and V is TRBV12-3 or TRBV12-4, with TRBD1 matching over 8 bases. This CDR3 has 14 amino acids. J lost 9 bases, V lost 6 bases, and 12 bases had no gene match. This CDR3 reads CASSVQGGNQPQYF. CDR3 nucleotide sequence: TGTGCCAGCAGCGTACAGGGGGGCAATCAGCCCCAGTACTTC.

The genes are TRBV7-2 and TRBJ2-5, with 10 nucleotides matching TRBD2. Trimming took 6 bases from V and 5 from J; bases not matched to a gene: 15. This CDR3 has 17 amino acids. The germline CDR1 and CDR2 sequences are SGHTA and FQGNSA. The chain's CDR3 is CASSYDPSGGGMETQYF. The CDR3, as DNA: TGTGCCAGCAGTTACGATCCTAGCGGGGGTGGGATGGAGACCCAGTACTTC.

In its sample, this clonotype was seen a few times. The CDR3 nucleotides are TGTGCCAGCAGCTTAGATGTTGGGGCAGAAGGCTACGAGCAGTACTTC. Amino acids: CASSLDVGAEGYEQYF. J is TRBJ2-7 and V is TRBV11-1; weak D call: TRBD1 (5 bases). The CDR3 sequence is 16 residues long. V was pared by 1 base and J by 3 bases, with 16 bases between. In germline, CDR1 is SGHAT, CDR2 FQDESV (reference sequence).

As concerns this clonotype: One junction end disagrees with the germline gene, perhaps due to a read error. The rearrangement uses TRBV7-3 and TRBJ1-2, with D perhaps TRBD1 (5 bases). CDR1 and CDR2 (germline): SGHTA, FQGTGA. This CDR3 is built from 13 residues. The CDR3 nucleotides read TGTGCCGGCAGCTTAACCAGGGAGGATGGCTACACCTTC. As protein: CAGSLTREDGYTF. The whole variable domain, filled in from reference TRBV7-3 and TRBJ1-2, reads GAGVSQTPSNKVTEKGKYVELRCDPISGHTALYWYRQSLGQGPEFLIYFQGTGAADDSGLPNDRFFAVRPEGSVSTLKIQRTERGDSAVYLCAGSLTREDGYTFGSGTRLTVV.

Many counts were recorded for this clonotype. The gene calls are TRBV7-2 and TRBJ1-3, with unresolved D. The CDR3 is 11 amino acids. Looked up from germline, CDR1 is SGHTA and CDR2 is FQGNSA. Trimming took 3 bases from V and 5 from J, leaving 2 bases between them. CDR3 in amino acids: CASSFRNTIYF. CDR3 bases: TGTGCCAGCAGCTTTCGAAACACCATATATTTT.

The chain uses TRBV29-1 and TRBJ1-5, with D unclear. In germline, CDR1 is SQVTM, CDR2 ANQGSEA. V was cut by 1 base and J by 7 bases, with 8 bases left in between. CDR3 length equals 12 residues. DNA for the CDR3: TGCAGCGTTGAAGGTCTCGGACAGCCCCAGCATTTT. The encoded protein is CSVEGLGQPQHF.

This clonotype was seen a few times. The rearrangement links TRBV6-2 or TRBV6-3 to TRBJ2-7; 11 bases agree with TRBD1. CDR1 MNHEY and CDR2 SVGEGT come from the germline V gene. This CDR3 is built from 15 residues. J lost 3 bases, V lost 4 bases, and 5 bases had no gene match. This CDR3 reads CASSFRTGGGYEQYF. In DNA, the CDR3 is TGTGCCAGCAGTTTCAGGACAGGGGGCGGCTACGAGCAGTACTTC.

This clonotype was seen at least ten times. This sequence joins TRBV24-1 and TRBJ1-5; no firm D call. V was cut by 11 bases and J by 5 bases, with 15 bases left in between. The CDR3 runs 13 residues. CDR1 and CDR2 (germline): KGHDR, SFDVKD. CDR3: CASRPTGDQPQHF. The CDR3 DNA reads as TGTGCCAGCAGACCGACTGGAGATCAGCCCCAGCATTTT.

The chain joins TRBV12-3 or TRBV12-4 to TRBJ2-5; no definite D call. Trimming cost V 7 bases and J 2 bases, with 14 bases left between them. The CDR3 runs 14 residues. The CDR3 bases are TGTGCCAGCACCTCAGGCGGAGCTCAAGAGACCCAGTACTTC. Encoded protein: CASTSGGAQETQYF.

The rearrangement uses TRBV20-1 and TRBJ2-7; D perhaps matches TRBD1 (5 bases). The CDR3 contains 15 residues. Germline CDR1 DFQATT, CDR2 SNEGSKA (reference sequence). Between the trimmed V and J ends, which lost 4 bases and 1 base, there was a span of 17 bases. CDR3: CSAKDSIGASYEQYF. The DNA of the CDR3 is TGCAGTGCTAAAGATAGTATAGGGGCGTCCTACGAGCAGTACTTC.

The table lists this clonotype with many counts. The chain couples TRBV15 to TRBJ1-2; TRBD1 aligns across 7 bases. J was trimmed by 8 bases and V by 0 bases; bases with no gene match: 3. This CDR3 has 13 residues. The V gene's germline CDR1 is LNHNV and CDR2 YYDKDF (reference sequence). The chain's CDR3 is CATSRDRQGGYTF. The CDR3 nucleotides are TGTGCCACCAGCAGAGATCGACAGGGAGGCTACACCTTC.

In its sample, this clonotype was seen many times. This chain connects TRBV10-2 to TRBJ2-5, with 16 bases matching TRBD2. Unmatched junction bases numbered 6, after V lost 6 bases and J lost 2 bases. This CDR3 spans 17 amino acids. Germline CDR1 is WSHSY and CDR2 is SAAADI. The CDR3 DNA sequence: TGCGCCAGCAGCCCGGGACTAGCGGGGGGGCAACAAGAGACCCAGTACTTC. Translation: CASSPGLAGGQQETQYF.

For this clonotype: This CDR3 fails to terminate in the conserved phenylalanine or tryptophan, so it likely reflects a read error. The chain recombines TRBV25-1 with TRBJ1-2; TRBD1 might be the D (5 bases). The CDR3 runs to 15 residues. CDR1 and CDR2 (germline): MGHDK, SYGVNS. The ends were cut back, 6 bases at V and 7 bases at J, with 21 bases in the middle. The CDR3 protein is CASSDTGTRTFGYTL. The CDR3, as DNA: TGTGCCAGCAGCGATACCGGGACCAGAACCTTTGGCTACACCCTC.

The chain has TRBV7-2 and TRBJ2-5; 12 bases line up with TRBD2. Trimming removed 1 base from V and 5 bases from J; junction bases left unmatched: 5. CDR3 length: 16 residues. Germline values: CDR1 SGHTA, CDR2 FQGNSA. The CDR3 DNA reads TGTGCCAGCAGCTTAGAACTAGCGGGAGGTATGGAGACCCAGTACTTC. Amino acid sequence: CASSLELAGGMETQYF.

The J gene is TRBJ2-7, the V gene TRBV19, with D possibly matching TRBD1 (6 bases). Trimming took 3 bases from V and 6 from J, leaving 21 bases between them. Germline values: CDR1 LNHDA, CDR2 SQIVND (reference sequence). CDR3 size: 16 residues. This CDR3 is CASSMNPGTTLVEQYF. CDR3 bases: TGTGCCAGTAGTATGAACCCCGGGACAACTTTAGTCGAGCAGTACTTC.

CDR3 sequence reads: CASSPEDGTGTDTQYF. CDR3 coding DNA: TGTGCCAGCAGCCCAGAAGACGGGACGGGCACAGATACGCAGTATTTT. The V call is TRBV14, the J call TRBJ2-3; perhaps D is TRBD1 or TRBD2 (5 bases each). V lost 4 bases and J 1 base, leaving 15 bases between the germline ends. The CDR3 loop spans 16 amino acids. Germline V gives CDR1 SGHDN, CDR2 FVKESK. The full variable domain, with the rest looked up from reference TRBV14 and TRBJ2-3, is EAGVTQFPSHSVIEKGQTVTLRCDPISGHDNLYWYRRVMGKEIKFLLHFVKESKQDESGMPNNRFLAERTGGTYSTLKVQPAELEDSGVYFCASSPEDGTGTDTQYFGPGTRLTVL.

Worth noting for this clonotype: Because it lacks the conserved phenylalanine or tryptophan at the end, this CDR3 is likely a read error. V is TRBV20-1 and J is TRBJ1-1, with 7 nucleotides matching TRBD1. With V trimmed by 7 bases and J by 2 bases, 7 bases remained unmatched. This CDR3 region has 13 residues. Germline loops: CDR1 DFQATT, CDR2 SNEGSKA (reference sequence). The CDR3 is CSGGGQSNTEAFL. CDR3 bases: TGCAGTGGGGGGGGACAGAGCAACACTGAAGCTTTCCTT.

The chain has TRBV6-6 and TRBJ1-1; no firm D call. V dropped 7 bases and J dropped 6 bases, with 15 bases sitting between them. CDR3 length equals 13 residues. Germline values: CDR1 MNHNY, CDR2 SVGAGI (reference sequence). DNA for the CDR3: TGTGCCAGCAAAGACAAACGGGGAGCTGAAGCTTTCTTT. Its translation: CASKDKRGAEAFF.

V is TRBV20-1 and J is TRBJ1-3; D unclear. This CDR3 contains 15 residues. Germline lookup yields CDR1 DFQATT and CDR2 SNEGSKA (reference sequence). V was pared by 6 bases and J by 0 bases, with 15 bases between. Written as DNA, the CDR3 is TGCAGTGCCTTAAACGGCGATTTCTCTGGAAACACCATATATTTT. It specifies CSALNGDFSGNTIYF.

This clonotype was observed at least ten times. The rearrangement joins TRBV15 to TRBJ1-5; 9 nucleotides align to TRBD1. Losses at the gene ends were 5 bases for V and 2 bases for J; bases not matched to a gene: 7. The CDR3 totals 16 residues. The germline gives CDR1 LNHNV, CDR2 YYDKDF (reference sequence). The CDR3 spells CATSVPQGAGNQPQHF. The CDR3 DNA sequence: TGTGCCACCAGCGTACCACAGGGGGCCGGCAATCAGCCCCAGCATTTT.

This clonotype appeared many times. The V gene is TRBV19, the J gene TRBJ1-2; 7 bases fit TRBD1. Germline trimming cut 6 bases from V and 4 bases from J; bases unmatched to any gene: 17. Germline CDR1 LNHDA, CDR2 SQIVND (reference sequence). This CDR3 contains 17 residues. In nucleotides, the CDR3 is TGTGCCAGTAGCTCGTTGCGGGGGACAGCAGACCTCTATGGCTACACCTTC. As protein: CASSSLRGTADLYGYTF. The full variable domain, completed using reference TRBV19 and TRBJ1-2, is DGGITQSPKYLFRKEGQNVTLSCEQNLNHDAMYWYRQDPGQGLRLIYYSQIVNDFQKGDIAEGYSVSREKKESFPLTVTSAQKNPTAFYLCASSSLRGTADLYGYTFGSGTRLTVV.

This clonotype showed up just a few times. The chain's CDR3 is CASSEFRGSLETQYF. In nucleotides, the CDR3 is TGTGCCAGCAGTGAATTTCGGGGGAGTTTAGAGACCCAGTACTTC. This rearrangement joins TRBV25-1 to TRBJ2-5; D might be TRBD2 (6 bases). V lost 1 base and J 4 bases, leaving 13 bases between the germline ends. CDR3 length: 15 amino acids. The germline V gene encodes CDR1 MGHDK and CDR2 SYGVNS.